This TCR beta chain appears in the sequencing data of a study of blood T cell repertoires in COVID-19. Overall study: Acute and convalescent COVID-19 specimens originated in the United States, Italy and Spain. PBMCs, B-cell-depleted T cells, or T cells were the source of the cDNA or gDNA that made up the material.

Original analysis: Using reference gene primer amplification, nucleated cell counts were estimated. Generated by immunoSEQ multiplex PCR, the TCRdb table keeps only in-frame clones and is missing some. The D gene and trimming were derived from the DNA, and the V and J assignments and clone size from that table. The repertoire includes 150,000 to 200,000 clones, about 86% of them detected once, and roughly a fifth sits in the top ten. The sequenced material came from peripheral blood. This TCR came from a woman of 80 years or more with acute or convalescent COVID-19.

CDR3 protein: CASSLSGGSNTGELFF. CDR3 DNA sequence: TGTGCCAGCAGCCTTAGCGGGGGGTCTAACACCGGGGAGCTGTTTTTT. V is TRBV9 and J is TRBJ2-2; 10 bases line up with TRBD2. With 4 bases clipped from V and 2 bases from J, the junction kept 5 bases outside the gene matches. The V gene's germline CDR1 is SGDLS and CDR2 YYNGEE. The CDR3 runs to 16 residues.